The rows below give T cell receptor beta chains drawn from one sample of a study of T-cell memory formation after mild COVID-19. TCRdb processed the 5' RACE reads anew with MiXCR; each CDR3 protein has one entry. The sample contains about 560,000 distinct CDR3 sequences, about 20% of which appear only once. The sequencing sample was made of PBMCs or a T cell subset sorted from them (not recorded which). The receptors come from an adult woman who had mild COVID-19 (a few samples of this study predate the infection). Cell type and time point are not known. Both conserved end residues are part of each CDR3. Each record gives: D gene, clone size, J gene, V gene, CDR3 protein, CDR3 DNA. The D gene is left open where the match is weak. Clone size is shown for a subset of rows, as once, few, many or a class of expanded clone.

D: -
size: few
J: TRBJ2-7
V: TRBV4-1
CDR3: CASSQEPGSYEQYF
DNA: TGCGCCAGCAGCCAAGAACCGGGGTCCTACGAGCAGTACTTC

D: TRBD2
size: few
J: TRBJ2-7
V: TRBV6-5
CDR3: CASSYSTRLAGGIYEQYF
DNA: TGTGCCAGCAGTTACTCCACGAGACTAGCGGGAGGCATCTACGAGCAGTACTTC

D: TRBD2
size: many
J: TRBJ2-7
V: TRBV4-2
CDR3: CASSQESGSYEQYF
DNA: TGTGCCAGCAGCCAAGAAAGCGGGAGCTACGAGCAGTACTTC

D: TRBD1
size: few
J: TRBJ2-2
V: TRBV7-6
CDR3: CASNKQGGTGELFF
DNA: TGTGCCAGCAACAAACAGGGGGGCACCGGGGAGCTGTTTTTT

D: -
size: few
J: TRBJ2-7
V: TRBV7-2
CDR3: CASSFTRTQTYEQYF
DNA: TGTGCCAGCAGCTTCACAAGGACCCAGACCTACGAGCAGTACTTC

D: TRBD1
size: -
J: TRBJ1-1
V: TRBV20-1
CDR3: CSAPPGTVNTEAFF
DNA: TGCAGTGCACCGCCCGGGACAGTGAACACTGAAGCTTTCTTT

D: -
size: -
J: TRBJ2-3
V: TRBV4-3
CDR3: CASSQDHRGTNTQYF
DNA: TGCGCCAGCAGCCAAGATCACCGGGGGACGAACACGCAGTATTTT

D: -
size: -
J: TRBJ2-3
V: TRBV24-1
CDR3: CATSGPTSTDTQYF
DNA: TGTGCCACCAGTGGGCCTACTAGCACAGATACGCAGTATTTT

D: TRBD2
size: many
J: TRBJ2-3
V: TRBV6-2/TRBV6-3
CDR3: CASSYGAGGADTQYF
DNA: TGTGCCAGCAGTTACGGAGCGGGAGGGGCAGATACGCAGTATTTT

D: TRBD2
size: -
J: TRBJ2-1
V: TRBV5-4
CDR3: CASRIGTSGLSEQFF
DNA: TGTGCCAGCAGGATTGGGACTAGCGGGTTAAGTGAGCAGTTCTTC

D: -
size: -
J: TRBJ1-1
V: TRBV20-1
CDR3: CSARNPGKGDTEAFF
DNA: TGCAGTGCTAGAAATCCGGGGAAGGGCGACACTGAAGCTTTCTTT

D: -
size: -
J: TRBJ2-3
V: TRBV20-1
CDR3: CSARLYSSTDTQYF
DNA: TGCAGTGCTAGACTATACTCTAGCACAGATACGCAGTATTTT

D: -
size: -
J: TRBJ1-4
V: TRBV10-3
CDR3: CAIPNRGEKLFF
DNA: TGTGCCATCCCAAACCGGGGGGAAAAACTGTTTTTT

D: -
size: -
J: TRBJ2-5
V: TRBV12-3/TRBV12-4
CDR3: CASSLLSEETQYF
DNA: TGTGCCAGCAGTTTATTGTCAGAGGAGACCCAGTACTTC

D: -
size: -
J: TRBJ2-1
V: TRBV6-2/TRBV6-3
CDR3: CASTVHPGMLYNEQFF
DNA: TGTGCCAGCACAGTTCATCCGGGGATGCTCTACAATGAGCAGTTCTTC

D: TRBD1
size: -
J: TRBJ2-1
V: TRBV19
CDR3: CASSDRDIYNEQFF
DNA: TGTGCCAGTAGTGACAGGGATATCTACAATGAGCAGTTCTTC

D: -
size: -
J: TRBJ1-2
V: TRBV4-1
CDR3: CASSRVGGVNYGYTF
DNA: TGCGCCAGCAGCCGAGTCGGGGGGGTTAACTATGGCTACACCTTC